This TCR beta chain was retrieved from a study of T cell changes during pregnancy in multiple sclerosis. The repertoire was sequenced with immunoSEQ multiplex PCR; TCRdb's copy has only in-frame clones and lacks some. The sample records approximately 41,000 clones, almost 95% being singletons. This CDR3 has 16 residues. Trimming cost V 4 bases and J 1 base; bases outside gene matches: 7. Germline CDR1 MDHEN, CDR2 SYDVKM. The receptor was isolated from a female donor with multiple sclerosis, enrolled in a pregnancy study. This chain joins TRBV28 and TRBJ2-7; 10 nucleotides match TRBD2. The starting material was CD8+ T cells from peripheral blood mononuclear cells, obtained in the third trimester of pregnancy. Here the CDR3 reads CASSSPRTSGSYEQYF. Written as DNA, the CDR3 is TGTGCCAGCAGTTCTCCACGGACTAGCGGATCCTACGAGCAGTACTTC.